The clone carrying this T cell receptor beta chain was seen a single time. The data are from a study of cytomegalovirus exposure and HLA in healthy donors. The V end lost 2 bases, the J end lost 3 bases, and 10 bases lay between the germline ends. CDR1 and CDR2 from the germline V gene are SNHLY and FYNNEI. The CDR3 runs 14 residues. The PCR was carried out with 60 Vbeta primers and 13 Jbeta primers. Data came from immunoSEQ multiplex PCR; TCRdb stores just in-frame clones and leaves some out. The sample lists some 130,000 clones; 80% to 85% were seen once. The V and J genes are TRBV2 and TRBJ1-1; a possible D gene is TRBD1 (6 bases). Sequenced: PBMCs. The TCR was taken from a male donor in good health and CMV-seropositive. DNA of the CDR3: TGTGCCAGCAGTGAAACAGGGAGTGACACTGAAGCTTTCTTT. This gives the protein CASSETGSDTEAFF.